A selection of T cell receptor beta chains follows, all from one sample in a study of T cells in Graves' hyperthyroidism and ophthalmopathy. Each CDR3 protein gets one entry after TCRdb re-called the multiplex PCR reads with MiXCR. The sample shows 480,000 or so distinct CDR3 sequences, 13% to 15% of them seen only once. Sequencing was done on a sample of blood. The receptors were sampled from a woman aged 18-35 years with Graves' hyperthyroidism. Both conserved end residues are part of each CDR3. D genes are given only for firm matches. Some rows have no size entry. The others give once, few or many, or a class for an expanded clone.

V gene	J gene	clone size	D gene	CDR3 protein	CDR3 DNA
TRBV20-1	TRBJ2-2	NA	TRBD1	CSASRGTNTGELFF	TGCAGTGCTAGCAGGGGGACGAACACCGGGGAGCTGTTTTTT
TRBV4-1	TRBJ1-1	few	NA	CASSLPDAPVEAFF	TGCGCCAGCAGCCTACCGGACGCGCCGGTTGAAGCTTTCTTT
TRBV19	TRBJ1-1	many	NA	CASSISLAGAEAFF	TGTGCCAGTAGTATTAGCCTGGCAGGTGCTGAAGCTTTCTTT
TRBV20-1	TRBJ2-5	many	TRBD2	CSALTSSEVQETQYF	TGCAGTGCACTGACTAGCTCCGAGGTACAAGAGACCCAGTACTTC
TRBV11-2	TRBJ1-2	many	NA	CASSFLGRASGYTF	TGTGCCAGCAGCTTCTTAGGCAGGGCGAGTGGCTACACCTTC
TRBV7-8	TRBJ1-5	many	NA	CASSLIGDSGQPQHF	TGTGCCAGCAGCCTGATAGGGGATTCGGGTCAGCCCCAGCATTTT
TRBV27	TRBJ2-1	NA	NA	CASRQDRAYNEQFF	TGTGCCAGCAGGCAGGACCGAGCCTACAATGAGCAGTTCTTC
TRBV27	TRBJ1-1	many	NA	CASRELDRKMNTEAFF	TGTGCCAGCAGGGAACTCGACAGAAAAATGAACACTGAAGCTTTCTTT
TRBV13	TRBJ2-1	few	NA	CASSRARGTYSYNEQFF	TGTGCCAGCAGCCGAGCGCGCGGAACTTACTCCTACAATGAGCAGTTCTTC
TRBV19	TRBJ2-7	few	NA	CASSDGGLGYEQYF	TGTGCCAGTAGTGATGGGGGGTTAGGCTACGAGCAGTACTTC
TRBV4-1	TRBJ2-3	NA	NA	CASSQRDLTDTQYF	TGCGCCAGCAGCCAGCGGGACCTCACAGATACGCAGTATTTT
TRBV11-2	TRBJ1-1	NA	NA	CASSEGGPLNTEAFF	TGTGCCAGCAGCGAGGGGGGGCCTCTGAACACTGAAGCTTTCTTT
TRBV20-1	TRBJ1-1	many	NA	CSASRTAYGEAFF	TGCAGTGCTAGTCGGACGGCCTACGGGGAAGCTTTCTTT
TRBV28	TRBJ1-4	many	TRBD1	CASSFGPGGEKLFF	TGTGCCAGCAGTTTCGGTCCAGGGGGGGAAAAACTGTTTTTT
TRBV11-3	TRBJ2-2	many	TRBD2	CASSLFSSGSTGELFF	TGTGCCAGCAGCTTATTTTCTAGCGGGAGCACCGGGGAGCTGTTTTTT
TRBV9	TRBJ2-5	many	NA	CASSVGTASQETQYF	TGTGCCAGCAGCGTAGGTACCGCGAGCCAAGAGACCCAGTACTTC